This T cell receptor (beta chain) was obtained from a study of blood T cell repertoires in COVID-19. On the study more broadly: The United States, Italy and Spain were the sources of the acute and convalescent COVID-19 samples. Sources were T cells, B-cell-depleted T cells, or PBMCs; the material itself was cDNA or gDNA.

The CDR3 runs 16 residues. V trimming: 4 bases; J trimming: 3 bases; junction bases outside the gene matches: 8. Germline V lookup: CDR1 KGHSH, CDR2 LQKENI. As originally analysed: Quantification of nucleated cells was approximated via reference gene primer amplification. Using immunoSEQ multiplex PCR, the repertoire was profiled, and TCRdb retains in-frame clones only, with some absent. The D gene and trimming were derived from the DNA, and the V and J assignments and clone size from that table. The sample yields some 200,000 clones, about 86% seen once. Sequenced sample: peripheral blood. The chain recombines TRBV18 with TRBJ1-4, with TRBD1 matching over 7 bases. The receptor was derived from a man aged 18 to 30 with active or convalescent COVID-19. Here the CDR3 DNA reads TGTGCCAGCTCACTATTCGGACAGGCGTCTAATGAAAAACTGTTTTTT. Residues: CASSLFGQASNEKLFF.